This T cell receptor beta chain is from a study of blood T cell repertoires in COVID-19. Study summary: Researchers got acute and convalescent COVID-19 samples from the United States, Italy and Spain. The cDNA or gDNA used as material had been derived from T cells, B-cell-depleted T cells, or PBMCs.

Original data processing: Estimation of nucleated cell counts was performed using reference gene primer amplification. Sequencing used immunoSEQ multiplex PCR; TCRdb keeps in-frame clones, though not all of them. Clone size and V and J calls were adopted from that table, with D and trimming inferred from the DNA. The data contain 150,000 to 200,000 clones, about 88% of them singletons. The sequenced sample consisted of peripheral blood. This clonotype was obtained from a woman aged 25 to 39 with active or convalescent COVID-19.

The CDR3 sequence: CSVDDGLAGEETQYF. The CDR3, as DNA: TGCAGCGTTGATGATGGACTAGCGGGAGAAGAGACCCAGTACTTC. The rearrangement links TRBV29-1 to TRBJ2-5; TRBD2 matches at 13 bases. V lost 3 bases and J lost 3; bases outside the gene matches: 4. The CDR3 is 15 amino acids. Germline V gene sequence: CDR1 SQVTM, CDR2 ANQGSEA.